Listed below are T cell receptor beta chains from one sample, sequenced in a study of blood T cell repertoires in COVID-19. Libraries were prepared by immunoSEQ multiplex PCR; TCRdb keeps only in-frame clonotypes and omits some of them. The sample has 140,000 or so clones; 75% to 85% are singletons. The sample comprised peripheral blood. The receptors shown here come from a woman in her 70s with COVID-19, enrolled during active disease. Both conserved end residues are part of each CDR3. Fields, in order: J gene, D gene, V gene, clone size, CDR3 protein, CDR3 DNA. A D gene is named only where the DNA matches it firmly. A clone size is listed for some rows: how often the clone was seen (once, few, many), or a class if it is expanded.

TRBJ2-7,NA,TRBV6-2/TRBV6-3,NA,CASSYSTSTYEQYF,TGTGCCAGCAGTTACTCCACTAGTACCTACGAGCAGTACTTC
TRBJ1-2,TRBD1,TRBV5-1,few,CASGVGTGATGRGYTF,TGCGCCAGCGGGGTCGGGACAGGGGCCACCGGGAGGGGCTACACCTTC
TRBJ2-7,TRBD1,TRBV6-6,NA,CASSRPGQGYYEQYF,TGTGCCAGCAGTCGACCGGGACAGGGTTACTACGAGCAGTACTTC
TRBJ2-5,TRBD1,TRBV11-1,NA,CASSPGTGGETQYF,TGTGCCAGCAGCCCAGGGACAGGGGGAGAGACCCAGTACTTC
TRBJ1-2,NA,TRBV3-1/TRBV3-2,NA,CASSQGQAYGYTF,TGTGCCAGCAGCCAAGGGCAGGCCTATGGCTACACCTTC
TRBJ2-2,NA,TRBV5-6,NA,CASSRNRATGELFF,TGTGCCAGCAGCCGAAACAGGGCTACCGGGGAGCTGTTTTTT
TRBJ1-2,TRBD1,TRBV19,NA,CASSPGGKTKNYGYTF,TGTGCCAGTAGCCCAGGGGGAAAGACAAAGAACTATGGCTACACCTTC
TRBJ1-2,NA,TRBV5-6,NA,CASSTRTDPYGYTF,TGTGCCAGCAGCACTAGGACGGACCCTTATGGCTACACCTTC
TRBJ1-6,NA,TRBV28,few,CASKTRLINSPLHF,TGTGCCAGCAAAACTAGACTGATTAATTCACCCCTCCACTTT
TRBJ1-2,NA,TRBV29-1,NA,CSVDPQTSYGYTF,TGCAGCGTTGACCCACAGACAAGCTATGGCTACACCTTC
TRBJ1-1,NA,TRBV7-6,NA,CASSDSNTEAFF,TGTGCCAGCAGCGACAGCAACACTGAAGCTTTCTTT
TRBJ1-1,TRBD1,TRBV19,few,CASTGGRTEAFF,TGTGCCAGTACAGGGGGGAGAACAGAAGCTTTCTTT
TRBJ2-2,TRBD1,TRBV19,NA,CASKTGAAGELFF,TGTGCCAGTAAGACAGGGGCGGCGGGGGAGCTGTTTTTT
TRBJ1-2,TRBD1,TRBV10-3,NA,CAIRLSYGTGDYGYTF,TGTGCCATCAGGCTCTCCTACGGGACAGGGGACTATGGCTACACCTTC
TRBJ1-4,NA,TRBV20-1,NA,CSASDSGGFSEKLFF,TGCAGTGCTAGTGACTCGGGGGGGTTTAGTGAAAAACTGTTTTTT
TRBJ1-1,TRBD1,TRBV4-2,once,CASSQRGQGFTEAFF,TGTGCCAGCAGCCAAAGGGGACAGGGCTTCACTGAAGCTTTCTTT
TRBJ1-6,TRBD1,TRBV6-5,once,CASNLGQGNSPLHF,TGTGCCAGCAACTTGGGACAGGGAAATTCACCCCTCCACTTT
TRBJ2-5,NA,TRBV18,NA,CASSPGAGGGGETQYF,TGTGCCAGCTCACCGGGAGCCGGGGGTGGTGGAGAGACCCAGTACTTC
TRBJ2-7,TRBD1,TRBV5-1,few,CASSLPGTGSEQYF,TGCGCCAGCAGCTTGCCCGGGACAGGGTCCGAGCAGTACTTC
TRBJ2-1,TRBD2,TRBV4-1,NA,CASSHPTSGGAHEQFF,TGCGCCAGCAGCCACCCGACTAGCGGGGGGGCGCATGAGCAGTTCTTC
TRBJ1-1,TRBD1,TRBV7-8,NA,CASSLGDRNTEAFF,TGTGCCAGCAGCTTAGGGGACAGGAACACTGAAGCTTTCTTT
TRBJ1-5,NA,TRBV6-5,NA,CASTRGDSNQPQHF,TGTGCCAGCACCCGGGGGGATAGCAATCAGCCCCAGCATTTT
TRBJ2-7,NA,TRBV6-5,NA,CASKIKGAGEQYF,TGTGCCAGCAAAATTAAGGGGGCGGGGGAGCAGTACTTC
TRBJ1-2,TRBD1,TRBV6-1,NA,CASSEGTGPNYGYTF,TGTGCCAGCAGTGAAGGGACAGGGCCTAACTATGGCTACACCTTC
TRBJ2-1,NA,TRBV19,NA,CASSMTGRAYNEQFF,TGTGCCAGTAGTATGACAGGAAGAGCCTACAATGAGCAGTTCTTC
TRBJ2-7,TRBD2,TRBV4-1,few,CASSWTSEASYEQYF,TGCGCCAGCAGCTGGACTAGCGAGGCCTCCTACGAGCAGTACTTC
TRBJ1-5,NA,TRBV3-1/TRBV3-2,NA,CASSQEIGGNQPQHF,TGTGCCAGCAGCCAAGAGATCGGGGGTAATCAGCCCCAGCATTTT
TRBJ2-7,NA,TRBV20-1,NA,CSANVEPQQYF,TGCAGTGCTAACGTCGAGCCTCAGCAGTACTTC
TRBJ2-7,TRBD1,TRBV5-4,few,CASSKGQGLVYEQYF,TGTGCCAGCAGCAAGGGACAGGGGCTAGTCTACGAGCAGTACTTC
TRBJ2-3,NA,TRBV5-1,NA,CASSLESMQYF,TGCGCCAGCAGCTTGGAGAGTATGCAGTATTTT
TRBJ1-6,NA,TRBV27,NA,CASTELGSPLHF,TGTGCCAGCACGGAGCTTGGGTCACCCCTCCACTTT
TRBJ2-3,TRBD2,TRBV19,NA,CASSPPSGSTDTQYF,TGTGCCAGTAGTCCGCCTAGCGGAAGCACAGATACGCAGTATTTT
TRBJ2-5,NA,TRBV4-1,NA,CASSHTLFARSPGEETQYF,TGCGCCAGCAGCCATACCCTCTTTGCGAGATCGCCGGGGGAAGAGACCCAGTACTTC
TRBJ2-1,TRBD1,TRBV11-3,NA,CASSLDLGTGTYNEQFF,TGTGCCAGCAGCTTAGATCTGGGGACAGGGACCTACAATGAGCAGTTCTTC
TRBJ1-2,NA,TRBV18,NA,CASSPPVGGLRGYTF,TGTGCCAGCTCACCACCGGTCGGAGGATTAAGAGGCTACACCTTC
TRBJ1-4,NA,TRBV5-6,NA,CASSSVTTNEKLFF,TGTGCCAGCAGCTCGGTTACAACTAATGAAAAACTGTTTTTT
TRBJ2-1,TRBD2,TRBV6-2/TRBV6-3,NA,CASSPRSGGANEQFF,TGTGCCAGCAGTCCCCGGAGCGGGGGGGCCAATGAGCAGTTCTTC
TRBJ2-2,NA,TRBV4-2,NA,CASSHAQGTGELFF,TGTGCCAGCAGCCATGCTCAGGGGACCGGGGAGCTGTTTTTT
TRBJ1-4,TRBD1,TRBV19,NA,CASSPDRGRGEKLFF,TGTGCCAGTAGTCCCGACAGGGGTCGGGGGGAAAAACTGTTTTTT
TRBJ1-1,NA,TRBV5-1,NA,CASSSEPQPNTEAFF,TGCGCCAGCAGCTCAGAACCGCAACCGAACACTGAAGCTTTCTTT
TRBJ1-3,NA,TRBV20-1,NA,CSALKTDTIYF,TGCAGTGCTCTTAAAACAGACACCATATATTTT
TRBJ2-1,TRBD2,TRBV4-1,NA,CASSQDRGGSPRYNEQFF,TGCGCCAGCAGCCAAGATCGGGGCGGGAGTCCGCGTTACAATGAGCAGTTCTTC
TRBJ1-2,NA,TRBV2,NA,CASSEGFSAPRPGYGYTF,TGTGCCAGCAGTGAAGGATTTTCGGCCCCCCGGCCGGGCTATGGCTACACCTTC
TRBJ1-1,NA,TRBV18,NA,CASSEAREAEAFF,TGTGCCAGCTCAGAGGCCAGGGAGGCTGAAGCTTTCTTT
TRBJ2-1,NA,TRBV5-3,once,CARSLRAGPYNEQFF,TGTGCCAGAAGCTTGCGGGCGGGGCCTTACAATGAGCAGTTCTTC
TRBJ2-7,TRBD2,TRBV5-1,NA,CASSAAGTTNREQYF,TGCGCCAGCAGCGCGGCCGGGACTACCAATCGGGAGCAGTACTTC
TRBJ2-5,NA,TRBV12-3/TRBV12-4,NA,CASSRTEETQYF,TGTGCCAGCAGTCGGACAGAAGAGACCCAGTACTTC
TRBJ1-5,NA,TRBV12-3/TRBV12-4,NA,CASSRGSNQPQHF,TGTGCCAGCAGTCGAGGTAGCAATCAGCCCCAGCATTTT
TRBJ1-2,NA,TRBV20-1,few,CSARGVGGYTF,TGCAGTGCTAGAGGCGTCGGTGGCTACACCTTC
TRBJ1-6,NA,TRBV3-1/TRBV3-2,NA,CASRDSSYNSPLHF,TGTGCCAGCAGGGACAGCTCCTATAATTCACCCCTCCACTTT
TRBJ2-3,TRBD1,TRBV20-1,NA,CSASRTGESDTQYF,TGCAGTGCTAGTAGGACAGGGGAATCAGATACGCAGTATTTT
TRBJ2-2,TRBD2,TRBV9,NA,CASSVLAGATGELFF,TGTGCCAGCAGCGTCCTAGCGGGGGCTACCGGGGAGCTGTTTTTT
TRBJ2-5,TRBD2,TRBV5-1,NA,CASGRGGALGETQYF,TGCGCCAGCGGACGGGGGGGCGCGTTGGGAGAGACCCAGTACTTC